What follows are 26 T cell receptor beta chains derived from one specimen sequenced in a study of cytomegalovirus exposure and HLA in healthy donors. PCR was performed using 60 Vbeta and 13 Jbeta primers. TCRdb's copy holds only in-frame clones and misses some; the assay was immunoSEQ multiplex PCR. The table includes 180,000 or so clones, 60% to 80% detected once. The specimen was PBMCs. The receptors here all came from a man in his fifties in good health and CMV-seropositive.

The chain employs TRBV5-6 and TRBJ2-3, with 11 bases lining up with TRBD1. Per the germline V gene, CDR1 is SGHDT and CDR2 is YYEEEE. The trim removed 4 bases at V and 4 bases at J, leaving 8 bases unmatched. This CDR3 has 16 residues. CDR3 bases: TGTGCCAGCAGCGTCGGACAGGGGGCTATCGCAGATACGCAGTATTTT. Its translation is CASSVGQGAIADTQYF.

The genes are TRBV27 and TRBJ2-3; 10 bases map to TRBD1. The CDR3 is 16 residues long. Looked up from germline, CDR1 is MNHEY and CDR2 is SMNVEV (reference sequence). The V segment lost 5 bases and the J segment 3 bases; nucleotides outside the gene matches: 8. CDR3 DNA: TGTGCCAGCAGTGCTCCGGGACAGGGGAGAACAGATACGCAGTATTTT. This codes for CASSAPGQGRTDTQYF.

The chain employs TRBV15 and TRBJ2-7; maybe TRBD2 (5 bases). The CDR3 has 14 residues. The germline gives CDR1 LNHNV, CDR2 YYDKDF (reference sequence). Trimming took 1 base from V and 5 from J, leaving 12 bases between them. In DNA form, the CDR3 reads TGTGCCACCAGCAGAGGAGGGAGTTTCCACGAGCAGTACTTC. This sequence encodes CATSRGGSFHEQYF.

The rearrangement joins TRBV2 to TRBJ1-5; D possibly corresponds to TRBD1 (5 bases). Germline V gene data show CDR1 as SNHLY and CDR2 as FYNNEI. Trimming took off 7 bases at V and 3 bases at J, with 13 bases between the two ends. The CDR3 consists of 14 residues. For the CDR3, the DNA is TGTGCCAGCACGTTGACAGAGAACAATCAGCCCCAGCATTTT. The encoded protein is CASTLTENNQPQHF.

CDR3 in amino acids: CASSRASGALYEQYF. In DNA, the CDR3 is TGTGCCAGTAGTAGGGCGAGCGGGGCGTTATACGAGCAGTACTTC. The chain is built from TRBV19 and TRBJ2-7, with 7 bases aligning to TRBD2. This CDR3 has 15 amino acids. After removal of 4 bases from V and 4 bases from J, the junction contained 10 bases not matched to a gene. The germline CDR1 and CDR2 sequences are LNHDA and SQIVND (reference sequence).

The V call is TRBV7-8, the J call TRBJ2-5; 8 bases align to TRBD1. V lost 3 bases to trimming and J lost 5 bases; unmatched junction nucleotides: 14. Germline assignment: CDR1 SGHVS and CDR2 FQNEAQ. The CDR3 contains 17 residues. The CDR3 region has the DNA TGTGCCAGCAGCTTGGGGGTAGGGCAGGGGGCCAGGGAGACCCAGTACTTC. Encoded protein: CASSLGVGQGARETQYF. Full variable domain (remainder filled in from reference TRBV7-8 and TRBJ2-5): GAGVSQSPRYKVAKRGQDVALRCDPISGHVSLFWYQQALGQGPEFLTYFQNEAQLDKSGLPSDRFFAERPEGSVSTLKIQRTQQEDSAVYLCASSLGVGQGARETQYFGPGTRLLVL.

CDR3 sequence (DNA): TGTGCCACCCTTTACTACAACACTGAAGCTTTCTTT. It yields the protein CATLYYNTEAFF. J is TRBJ1-1 and V is TRBV2; D is undetermined. Per germline, CDR1 SNHLY and CDR2 FYNNEI. V was clipped by 10 bases and J by 2 bases, with 11 bases between them. The CDR3 contains 12 residues.

This sequence joins TRBV6-1 and TRBJ2-7; TRBD2 might be the D (7 bases). V was shortened by 6 bases and J by 5 bases, with 20 bases between the two germline ends. In germline, CDR1 is MNHNS, CDR2 SASEGT. The CDR3 contains 15 residues. This CDR3 reads CASRRGGYENHEQYF. In nucleotides, the CDR3 is TGTGCCAGCAGGAGGGGGGGATATGAGAACCACGAGCAGTACTTC.

This chain joins TRBV9 and TRBJ2-7, with TRBD2 identical over 9 bases. V lost 0 bases, J lost 2 bases, and 3 bases stayed unmatched. This CDR3 region has 15 residues. Germline CDR1 is SGDLS and CDR2 is YYNGEE. The CDR3 region is CASSVGRGGAYEQYF. For the CDR3, the DNA is TGTGCCAGCAGCGTAGGGCGGGGGGGCGCCTACGAGCAGTACTTC.

The V and J genes are TRBV5-1 and TRBJ2-3, with 8 nucleotides matching TRBD2. Germline-derived CDR1 and CDR2 are SGHRS and YFSETQ. The V gene end was trimmed by 2 bases and the J gene end by 3 bases; junction bases not matched to a gene: 5. The CDR3 spans 15 residues. The CDR3 sequence: CASSFSGGPTDTQYF. CDR3 bases: TGCGCCAGCAGCTTTTCGGGGGGGCCGACAGATACGCAGTATTTT.

The gene calls are TRBV6-5 and TRBJ1-2, with D possibly matching TRBD1 (5 bases). Trimming pared 5 bases from V and 4 bases from J, leaving 11 bases between. The CDR3 totals 13 residues. Looked up from germline, CDR1 is MNHEY and CDR2 is SVGAGI. This chain's CDR3 is CASSKGAVYGYTF. CDR3 bases: TGTGCCAGCAGTAAAGGGGCAGTCTATGGCTACACCTTC.

The chain links TRBV4-2 to TRBJ1-2, with D possibly being TRBD1 (5 bases). Deletions cut 0 bases from V and 6 bases from J, with 17 bases between. The CDR3 is made up of 16 amino acids. The germline gives CDR1 LGHNA, CDR2 YNFKEQ. The CDR3 DNA follows: TGTGCCAGCAGCCAAGATTCTGACAAGGGGTGGGATGGCTACACCTTC. Residues: CASSQDSDKGWDGYTF.

The chain links TRBV2 to TRBJ2-2; a possible D gene is TRBD2 (5 bases). V shed 6 bases and J shed 2 bases, with 16 bases lying between them. The CDR3 length is 16 residues. CDR1 and CDR2 (germline): SNHLY, FYNNEI. The CDR3 sequence is CASSLTGIPNTGELFF. CDR3 DNA: TGTGCCAGCAGCTTAACCGGGATACCCAACACCGGGGAGCTGTTTTTT.

This chain uses TRBV2 with TRBJ2-2; TRBD2 agrees at 11 bases. The J segment lost 4 bases and the V segment lost 6 bases, leaving 7 bases of the junction unmatched. This CDR3 region has 16 residues. Per the germline V gene, CDR1 is SNHLY and CDR2 is FYNNEI. The CDR3, as DNA: TGTGCCAGCAGAACTCTAGCGGGGGGAACCACCGGGGAGCTGTTTTTT. This encodes CASRTLAGGTTGELFF.

The chain combines TRBV18 with TRBJ2-6, with TRBD2 as a possible D gene (6 bases). The CDR3 covers 19 residues. Trimming took 6 bases from V and 0 from J, leaving 21 bases between them. From germline, CDR1 is KGHSH and CDR2 LQKENI. The CDR3 DNA reads as TGTGCCAGCTCCCCCTCGGTGGGAGGCCTTGGCTCTGGGGCCAACGTCCTGACTTTC. Its translation: CASSPSVGGLGSGANVLTF.

The V and J genes are TRBV7-2 and TRBJ2-7, with 10 bases identical to TRBD1. The CDR3 runs 18 residues. V was clipped by 5 bases and J by 3 bases; unmatched bases: 16. Per germline, CDR1 SGHTA and CDR2 FQGNSA. The CDR3 region has the DNA TGTGCCAGCAGCGCGGGACAGGGGTACTGGGGGGGGTACTACGAGCAGTACTTC. It specifies CASSAGQGYWGGYYEQYF.

V gene TRBV7-6 combines with J gene TRBJ2-1, with D perhaps TRBD2 (5 bases). There are 17 residues in the CDR3. V dropped 6 bases and J dropped 5 bases, with 23 bases sitting between them. Germline-derived CDR1 and CDR2 are SGHVS and FNYEAQ. The CDR3 region has the DNA TGTGCCAGCAGTTCTAAACTAGTTTCAGAAGGCGACAATGAGCAGTTCTTC. It yields the protein CASSSKLVSEGDNEQFF. The complete variable domain, with remaining parts taken from reference TRBV7-6 and TRBJ2-1, reads GAGVSQSPRYKVTKRGQDVALRCDPISGHVSLYWYRQALGQGPEFLTYFNYEAQQDKSGLPNDRFSAERPEGSISTLTIQRTEQRDSAMYRCASSSKLVSEGDNEQFFGPGTRLTVL.

The table lists this clone with a few counts. This chain connects TRBV6-4 to TRBJ2-5; D gene unclear. The V gene lost 4 bases and the J gene lost 0 bases, with 6 bases spanning the gap. Germline lookup yields CDR1 MRHNA and CDR2 SNTAGT. The CDR3 is made up of 13 amino acids. The DNA for the CDR3 is TGTGCCAGCAGTGGACAAAACCAAGAGACCCAGTACTTC. This gives the protein CASSGQNQETQYF.

This chain connects TRBV7-3 to TRBJ2-1; D is perhaps TRBD1 (5 bases). Germline V gene data show CDR1 as SGHTA and CDR2 as FQGTGA. Trimming removed 0 bases at V and 8 bases at J, with 14 bases between. The CDR3 is 15 residues long. CDR3 sequence (DNA): TGTGCCAGCAGCTTAACGTATGACAGCCGCGATGAGCAGTTCTTC. Protein: CASSLTYDSRDEQFF.

This chain connects TRBV4-1 to TRBJ1-1, with TRBD1 matching 8 bases. The CDR3 is 15 amino acids. Trimming at V came to 3 bases and at J to 4 bases, leaving 7 bases not matched to a gene. Germline-derived CDR1 and CDR2 are MGHRA and YSYEKL. CDR3 in amino acids: CASSQPRQGPTEAFF. CDR3 in DNA: TGCGCCAGCAGCCAGCCCCGACAGGGGCCCACTGAAGCTTTCTTT.

CDR3 sequence (DNA): TGTGCCAGCAGTTACGGAGGCGAGACCCAGTACTTC. Its protein product is CASSYGGETQYF. The chain links TRBV6-5 to TRBJ2-5; weak D call: TRBD2 (5 bases). The CDR3 covers 12 residues. Germline assignment: CDR1 MNHEY and CDR2 SVGAGI. Trimming removed 2 bases at V and 5 bases at J, with 6 bases between.

The rearrangement joins TRBV14 to TRBJ1-6, with 7 nucleotides matching TRBD1. The V gene's germline CDR1 is SGHDN and CDR2 FVKESK. V trimming: 5 bases; J trimming: 5 bases; junction bases outside the gene matches: 15. This CDR3 comprises 18 residues. The DNA for the CDR3 is TGTGCCAGCAGCGCCCAATGGGGGACAGCCCCAAATAATTCACCCCTCCACTTT. Residues: CASSAQWGTAPNNSPLHF.

Of note for this clone: This specimen includes other DNA sequences encoding the same CDR3. V gene TRBV5-6 combines with J gene TRBJ2-5; TRBD2 matches 11 bases. The CDR3 has 15 residues. The junction had 5 bases not matched to a gene; V was cut back by 2 bases and J by 5 bases. CDR1 and CDR2 from the germline V gene are SGHDT and YYEEEE. CDR3 sequence reads: CASSLVAGGRETQYF. CDR3 nucleotide sequence: TGTGCCAGCAGCTTAGTAGCGGGGGGGCGGGAGACCCAGTACTTC.

Comments on this clone: The sample holds other DNA sequences that translate to the same CDR3. The rearrangement links TRBV19 to TRBJ1-2; D call uncertain. The germline gives CDR1 LNHDA, CDR2 SQIVND (reference sequence). The V and J ends lost 7 bases and 2 bases respectively, with 14 bases between them. There are 14 residues in the CDR3. CDR3 nucleotides: TGTGCCAGTACCACGGACGGAGGAAACTATGGCTACACCTTC. This translates into CASTTDGGNYGYTF. Variable domain in full (rest from reference TRBV19 and TRBJ1-2): DGGITQSPKYLFRKEGQNVTLSCEQNLNHDAMYWYRQDPGQGLRLIYYSQIVNDFQKGDIAEGYSVSREKKESFPLTVTSAQKNPTAFYLCASTTDGGNYGYTFGSGTRLTVV.

The chain employs TRBV7-9 and TRBJ1-5; D unclear. The V gene's germline CDR1 is SEHNR and CDR2 FQNEAQ (reference sequence). The CDR3 has 12 amino acids. V lost 1 base and J lost 5, with 3 bases in between. The CDR3: CASSLGDQPQHF. In DNA, the CDR3 is TGTGCCAGCAGCTTAGGAGATCAGCCCCAGCATTTT.

In DNA, the CDR3 is TGTGCCAGCAGTGCTTCCAGGGCGAACACTGAAGCTTTCTTT. The encoded protein is CASSASRANTEAFF. The chain couples TRBV6-1 to TRBJ1-1; D might be TRBD1 (5 bases). The germline CDR1 and CDR2 sequences are MNHNS and SASEGT. The CDR3 sequence is 14 residues long. The V and J ends lost 4 bases and 1 base respectively, with 10 bases between them.